This TCR beta chain emerged from a study of cytomegalovirus exposure and HLA in healthy donors. Amplification used 60 Vbeta primers and 13 Jbeta primers. TCRdb keeps only in-frame clones here, not all; method: immunoSEQ multiplex PCR. The profile shows 90,000 to 110,000 clones, about 16% of them singletons. The sample consisted of PBMCs. This clonotype was sampled from a female donor in good health and CMV-seronegative.

The CDR3 loop is CASSPRSAGGSNEQFF. The CDR3 nucleotides are TGCGCCAGCAGCCCAAGATCAGCGGGAGGTTCTAATGAGCAGTTCTTC. This chain uses TRBV4-1 with TRBJ2-1; 9 bases are shared with TRBD2. After removal of 4 bases from V and 7 bases from J, the junction contained 11 bases not matched to a gene. Germline V CDR1 and CDR2: MGHRA, YSYEKL. The CDR3 totals 16 residues.